This T cell receptor beta chain was documented in a study of blood T cell repertoires in COVID-19. The wider study: Spain, Italy and the United States supplied samples that represented acute and convalescent COVID-19.

Donors were grouped by their self-reported clinical history. The assay was immunoSEQ multiplex PCR, and TCRdb's table has in-frame clones only and misses some. This table holds more than 250,000 clones, around nine tenths found once. The V gene's germline CDR1 is MNHEY and CDR2 SMNVEV (reference sequence). The germline V and J ends were trimmed by 1 base and 0 bases, with 16 bases remaining between them. This CDR3 comprises 17 residues. This sequence was found in a young woman who had recovered from COVID-19. This sequence joins TRBV27 and TRBJ2-7; D is possibly TRBD2 (5 bases). Sequencing was carried out using PBMCs or T cells enriched from blood (not recorded which). Here the CDR3 DNA reads TGTGCCAGCAGTTTATTTTGGCTAGCCTCAAACTCCTACGAGCAGTACTTC. Residues: CASSLFWLASNSYEQYF.